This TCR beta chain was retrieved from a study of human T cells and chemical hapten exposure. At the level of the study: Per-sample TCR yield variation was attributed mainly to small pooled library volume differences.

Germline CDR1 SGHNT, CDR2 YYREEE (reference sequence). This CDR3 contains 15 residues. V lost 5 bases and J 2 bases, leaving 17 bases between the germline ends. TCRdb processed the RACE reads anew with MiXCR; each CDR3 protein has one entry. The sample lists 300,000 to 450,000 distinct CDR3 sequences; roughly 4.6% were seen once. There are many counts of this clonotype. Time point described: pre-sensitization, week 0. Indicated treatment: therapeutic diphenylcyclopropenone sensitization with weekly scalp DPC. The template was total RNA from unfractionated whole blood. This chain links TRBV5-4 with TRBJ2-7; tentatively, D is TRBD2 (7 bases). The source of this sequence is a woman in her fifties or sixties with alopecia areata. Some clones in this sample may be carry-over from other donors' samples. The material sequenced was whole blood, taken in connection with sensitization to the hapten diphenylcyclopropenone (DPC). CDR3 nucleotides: TGTGCCAGCAGTTTTAGGGGGGGACTCCCCTACGAGCAGTACTTC. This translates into CASSFRGGLPYEQYF.